The T cell receptor (beta chain) under discussion was sequenced for a study of technical replicates of blood from a few donors listed by TCRdb under 2017. The library was generated by the immunoSEQ multiplex PCR assay. In TCRdb, the immuneACCESS table is reduced to in-frame sequences with V and J assigned. These tables do not hold every clone; where another copy was compared, an unresolved V gene accounts for under half, and the others remain unexplained. This sample has more than 60,000 clones in its table, and roughly 94% of those were observed once. About 0.27% of the sample is taken by the ten largest. A word on this clone: The target of this receptor is not known. No per-base quality is available; no much larger clone lies one base away.

The germline V gene specifies LGHNA as CDR1 and YNFKEQ as CDR2. Its CDR3 holds 15 amino acids, cysteine through phenylalanine. CDR3 DNA only is kept here, 45 bases in frame from base 1. V and J are trimmed by 0 bases and 4 bases, and the gene matches miss 3 bases of the junction. The sequencing sample was made of T cells isolated from PBMCs. This chain joins TRBV4-2 to TRBJ1-1, with 9 central nucleotides matching TRBD1. This TCR was sampled from a human donor in good health. In nucleotides, the sequence is TGTGCCAGCAGCCAAGAGACAGGGGGAGGCACTGAAGCTTTCTTT. It is translated as CASSQETGGGTEAFF.